This T cell receptor beta chain was found in a study of blood T cell repertoires in COVID-19. Turning to the study itself: The United States, Italy and Spain provided the acute and convalescent COVID-19 samples. From T cells, B-cell-depleted T cells, or PBMCs came the material, which was cDNA or gDNA.

Per the original data handling: The authors estimated nucleated cell counts from reference gene primer amplification. Profiled with immunoSEQ multiplex PCR; TCRdb holds only in-frame clones, not every one. V and J calls and clone size are those listed in that table; D and trimming were worked out from the DNA. Of roughly 330,000 clones listed, more than 70% were seen once; the top ten hold 5.3%. The CDR3 covers 12 residues. With 3 bases clipped from V and 8 bases from J, the junction kept 3 bases outside the gene matches. Germline V gene lookup returns CDR1 ENHRY and CDR2 SYGVKD. This sequence originates from a woman aged 25 to 39 who had recovered from COVID-19. Material for sequencing was PBMCs or T cells enriched from blood (not recorded which). The V and J genes are TRBV10-3 and TRBJ1-2; 7 bases match TRBD1. The CDR3 reads CAISEQGSGYTF. DNA of the CDR3: TGTGCCATCAGTGAACAGGGGAGCGGCTACACCTTC.